This record covers a single TCR beta chain. Antigen: not known. The sorted libraries were prepared using approximately 970,000 CD4+ or CD8+ T cells that had themselves been sorted. This sample was included in a study of neurological immune-mediated disorders. CDR1 DFQATT and CDR2 SNEGSKA come from the germline V gene (reference sequence). V lost 6 bases and J lost 6, with 21 bases in between. The CDR3 totals 15 residues. General study points: Among expanded clones, no CDR3 amino acid sequences were shared across subjects, a pattern suggesting private repertoires in all groups. The repertoires of 18 of 34 multiple sclerosis patients were placed by phylogenetic grouping in a single related-CDR3 cluster, which may be a signature.

cDNA synthesis was performed by 5'RACE with 10-nucleotide random UMIs. TCRdb fed the 5' RACE reads into MiXCR, producing one record per CDR3 protein. The sample contains some 22,000 distinct CDR3 sequences, 15% to 20% of which appear only once. Sequencing input: CD8+ T cells from blood. The chain carries TRBV20-1 and TRBJ1-5, with a tentative D call TRBD1 (5 bases). This TCR was sampled from a woman in her late teens or twenties with multiple sclerosis. For the CDR3, the DNA is TGCAGTGCAAGGGACGCTCAGGTCGCCGGTCAGCCCCAGCATTTT. Translating it yields CSARDAQVAGQPQHF.